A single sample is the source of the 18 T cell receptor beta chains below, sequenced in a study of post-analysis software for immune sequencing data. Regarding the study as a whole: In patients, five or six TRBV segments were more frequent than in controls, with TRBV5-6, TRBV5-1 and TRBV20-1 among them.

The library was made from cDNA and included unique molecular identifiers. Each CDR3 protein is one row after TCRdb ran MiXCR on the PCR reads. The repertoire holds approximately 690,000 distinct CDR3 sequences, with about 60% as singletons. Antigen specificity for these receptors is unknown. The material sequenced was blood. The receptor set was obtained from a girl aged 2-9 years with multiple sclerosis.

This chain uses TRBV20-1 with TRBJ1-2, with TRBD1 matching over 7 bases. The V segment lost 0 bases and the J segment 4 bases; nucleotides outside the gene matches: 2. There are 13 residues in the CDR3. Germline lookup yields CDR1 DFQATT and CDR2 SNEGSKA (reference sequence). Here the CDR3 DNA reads TGCAGTGCTAGAGATCGGACAGGCTATGGCTACACCTTC. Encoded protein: CSARDRTGYGYTF.

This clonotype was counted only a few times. The CDR3 loop reads CSVSSGDSNQPQHF. The DNA for the CDR3 is TGCAGCGTCTCTTCAGGGGACAGCAATCAGCCCCAGCATTTT. This rearrangement joins TRBV29-1 to TRBJ1-5; maybe TRBD1 (6 bases). CDR3 length equals 14 residues. Deletions cut 6 bases from V and 1 base from J, with 13 bases between. The germline V gene has CDR1 SQVTM and CDR2 ANQGSEA. Drawing the rest from reference TRBV29-1 and TRBJ1-5, the complete variable domain is SAVISQKPSRDICQRGTSLTIQCQVDSQVTMMFWYRQQPGQSLTLIATANQGSEATYESGFVIDKFPISRPNLTFSTLTVSNMSPEDSSIYLCSVSSGDSNQPQHFGDGTRLSIL.

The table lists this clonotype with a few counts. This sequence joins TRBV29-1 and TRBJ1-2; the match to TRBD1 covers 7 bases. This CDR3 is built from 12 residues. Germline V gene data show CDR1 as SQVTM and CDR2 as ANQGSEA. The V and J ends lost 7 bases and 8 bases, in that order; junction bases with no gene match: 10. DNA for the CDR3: TGCAGCGCCGAGGGGGCTGGTCCGGGCTACACCTTC. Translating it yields CSAEGAGPGYTF.

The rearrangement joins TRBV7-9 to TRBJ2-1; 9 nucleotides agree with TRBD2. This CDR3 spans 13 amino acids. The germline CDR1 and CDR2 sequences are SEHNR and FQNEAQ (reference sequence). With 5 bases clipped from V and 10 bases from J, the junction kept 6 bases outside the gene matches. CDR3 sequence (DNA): TGTGCCAGCAGCCAGACTAGCGGAGAAGAGCAGTTCTTC. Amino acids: CASSQTSGEEQFF.

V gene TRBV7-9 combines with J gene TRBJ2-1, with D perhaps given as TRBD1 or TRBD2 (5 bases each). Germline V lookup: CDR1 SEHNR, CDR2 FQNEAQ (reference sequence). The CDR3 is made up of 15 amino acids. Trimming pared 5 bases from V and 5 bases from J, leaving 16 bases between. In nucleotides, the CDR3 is TGTGCCAGCAGCCCCCATGTGGGGGTAGACAATGAGCAGTTCTTC. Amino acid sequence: CASSPHVGVDNEQFF.

The CDR3 region is CASSPSNWDSNQPQHF. The CDR3 coding sequence is TGTGCCAGCAGTCCCTCGAATTGGGATAGCAATCAGCCCCAGCATTTT. This chain links TRBV6-1 with TRBJ1-5; D unclear. Trimming shortened V by 5 bases and J by 0 bases, and 14 bases separated the two germline ends. CDR1 and CDR2 from the germline V gene are MNHNS and SASEGT. This CDR3 is 16 amino acids long.

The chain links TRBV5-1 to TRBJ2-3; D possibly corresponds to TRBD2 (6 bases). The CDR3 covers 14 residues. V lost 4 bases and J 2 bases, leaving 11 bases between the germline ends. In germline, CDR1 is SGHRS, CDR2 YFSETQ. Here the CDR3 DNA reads TGCGCCAGCAGCGCGGGATTCGACACAGATACGCAGTATTTT. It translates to CASSAGFDTDTQYF.

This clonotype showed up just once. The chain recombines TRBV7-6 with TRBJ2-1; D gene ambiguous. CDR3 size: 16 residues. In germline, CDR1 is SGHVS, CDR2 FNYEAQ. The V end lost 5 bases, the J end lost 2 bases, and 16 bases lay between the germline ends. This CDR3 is CASSLLTPQTYNEQFF. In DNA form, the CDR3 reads TGTGCCAGCAGCCTGTTGACCCCGCAGACCTACAATGAGCAGTTCTTC.

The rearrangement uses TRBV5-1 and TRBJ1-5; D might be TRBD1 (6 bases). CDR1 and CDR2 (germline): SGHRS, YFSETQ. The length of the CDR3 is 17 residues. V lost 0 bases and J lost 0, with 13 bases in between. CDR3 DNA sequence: TGCGCCAGCAGCTTGGGGCCTACAGGGAATAGCAATCAGCCCCAGCATTTT. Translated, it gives CASSLGPTGNSNQPQHF.

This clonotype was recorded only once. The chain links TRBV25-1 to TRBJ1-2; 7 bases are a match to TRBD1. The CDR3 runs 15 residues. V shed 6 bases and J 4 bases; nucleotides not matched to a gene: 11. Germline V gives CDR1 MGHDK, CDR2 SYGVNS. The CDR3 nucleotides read TGTGCCAGCAGCACGGGAGGGGGCGTTCGCTATGGCTACACCTTC. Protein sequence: CASSTGGGVRYGYTF.

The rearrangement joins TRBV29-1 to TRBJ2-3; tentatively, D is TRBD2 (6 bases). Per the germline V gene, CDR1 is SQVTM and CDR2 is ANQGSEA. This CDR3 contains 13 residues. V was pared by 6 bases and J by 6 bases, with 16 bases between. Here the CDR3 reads CSVQRGGGDTQYF. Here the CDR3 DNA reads TGCAGCGTCCAAAGGGGAGGAGGGGATACGCAGTATTTT.

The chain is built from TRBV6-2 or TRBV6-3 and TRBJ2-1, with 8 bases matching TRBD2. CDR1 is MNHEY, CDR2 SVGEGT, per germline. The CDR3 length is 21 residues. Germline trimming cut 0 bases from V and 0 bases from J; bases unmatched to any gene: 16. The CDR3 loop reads CASSYSSGFSGGSLSYNEQFF. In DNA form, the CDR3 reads TGTGCCAGCAGTTACTCTTCGGGGTTCAGCGGGGGTTCCCTCTCCTACAATGAGCAGTTCTTC.

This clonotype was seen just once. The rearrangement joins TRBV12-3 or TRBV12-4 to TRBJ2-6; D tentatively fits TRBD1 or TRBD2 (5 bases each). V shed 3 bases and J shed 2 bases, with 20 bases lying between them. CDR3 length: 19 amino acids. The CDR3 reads CASSLGRRGEVPGANVLTF. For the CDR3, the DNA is TGTGCCAGCAGTTTGGGACGACGCGGAGAAGTACCTGGGGCCAACGTCCTGACTTTC.

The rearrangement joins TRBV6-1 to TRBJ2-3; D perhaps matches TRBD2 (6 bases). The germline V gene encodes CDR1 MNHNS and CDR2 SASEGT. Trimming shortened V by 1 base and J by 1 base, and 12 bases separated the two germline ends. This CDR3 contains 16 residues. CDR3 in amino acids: CASSEDGASGTDTQYF. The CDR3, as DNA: TGTGCCAGCAGTGAAGATGGGGCTAGCGGCACAGATACGCAGTATTTT.

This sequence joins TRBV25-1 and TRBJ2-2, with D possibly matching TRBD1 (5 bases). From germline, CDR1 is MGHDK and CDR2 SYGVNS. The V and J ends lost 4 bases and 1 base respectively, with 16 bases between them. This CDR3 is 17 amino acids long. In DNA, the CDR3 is TGTGCCAGCAGTGGGGTGCAGGACACCATGAACACCGGGGAGCTGTTTTTT. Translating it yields CASSGVQDTMNTGELFF.

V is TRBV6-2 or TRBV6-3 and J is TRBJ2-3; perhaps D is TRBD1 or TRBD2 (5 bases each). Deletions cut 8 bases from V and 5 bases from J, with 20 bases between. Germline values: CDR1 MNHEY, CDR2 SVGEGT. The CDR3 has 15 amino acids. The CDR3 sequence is CASGAWTGGGDTQYF. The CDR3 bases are TGTGCCAGCGGGGCCTGGACGGGCGGAGGAGATACGCAGTATTTT.

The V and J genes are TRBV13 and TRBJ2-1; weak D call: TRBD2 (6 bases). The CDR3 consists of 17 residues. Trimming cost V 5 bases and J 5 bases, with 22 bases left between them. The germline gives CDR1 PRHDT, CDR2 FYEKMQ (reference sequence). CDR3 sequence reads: CASSPPRRPGTDNEQFF. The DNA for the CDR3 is TGTGCCAGCAGCCCCCCCCGGCGCCCCGGGACTGACAATGAGCAGTTCTTC.

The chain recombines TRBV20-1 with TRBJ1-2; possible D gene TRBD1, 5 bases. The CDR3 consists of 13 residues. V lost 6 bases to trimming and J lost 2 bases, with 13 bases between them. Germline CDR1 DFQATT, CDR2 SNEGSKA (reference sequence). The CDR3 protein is CSAVQGTNYGYTF. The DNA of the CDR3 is TGCAGTGCCGTGCAGGGAACCAACTATGGCTACACCTTC.